Described below is a single TCR beta chain sequence and its context. Its specificity is unknown. The ends lost 0 bases at V and 2 bases at J; junction bases unmatched: 6. CDR1 and CDR2 (germline): SGDLS, YYNGEE. This CDR3 has 16 residues. This sample stems from a study of post-analysis software for immune sequencing data. On the study more broadly: The disease courses covered relapsing-remitting, secondary progressive and progressive-relapsing multiple sclerosis.

Overall study results and limits: Strong same-batch co-clustering of samples appeared with F measure clustering. Controls significantly exceeded multiple sclerosis patients in normalized Chao1 diversity. Patients carried roughly 5 TRBV segments more frequently than controls did, and TRBV5-6, TRBV5-1 and TRBV20-1 were among them.

TCR beta cDNA libraries included unique molecular identifiers. When about 0.85 to 11 million T cells were used, they gave hundreds of thousands of cDNA molecules. Each CDR3 protein gets one entry after TCRdb re-called the PCR reads with MiXCR. The sample shows roughly 540,000 distinct CDR3 sequences, around a third of them seen only once. What was sequenced was blood. This rearrangement joins TRBV9 to TRBJ2-3; 7 positions match TRBD2. The clonotype comes from a girl under 18 with multiple sclerosis. CDR3 in amino acids: CASSVVGLAVTDTQYF. The DNA for the CDR3 is TGTGCCAGCAGCGTAGTGGGCCTAGCGGTCACAGATACGCAGTATTTT.